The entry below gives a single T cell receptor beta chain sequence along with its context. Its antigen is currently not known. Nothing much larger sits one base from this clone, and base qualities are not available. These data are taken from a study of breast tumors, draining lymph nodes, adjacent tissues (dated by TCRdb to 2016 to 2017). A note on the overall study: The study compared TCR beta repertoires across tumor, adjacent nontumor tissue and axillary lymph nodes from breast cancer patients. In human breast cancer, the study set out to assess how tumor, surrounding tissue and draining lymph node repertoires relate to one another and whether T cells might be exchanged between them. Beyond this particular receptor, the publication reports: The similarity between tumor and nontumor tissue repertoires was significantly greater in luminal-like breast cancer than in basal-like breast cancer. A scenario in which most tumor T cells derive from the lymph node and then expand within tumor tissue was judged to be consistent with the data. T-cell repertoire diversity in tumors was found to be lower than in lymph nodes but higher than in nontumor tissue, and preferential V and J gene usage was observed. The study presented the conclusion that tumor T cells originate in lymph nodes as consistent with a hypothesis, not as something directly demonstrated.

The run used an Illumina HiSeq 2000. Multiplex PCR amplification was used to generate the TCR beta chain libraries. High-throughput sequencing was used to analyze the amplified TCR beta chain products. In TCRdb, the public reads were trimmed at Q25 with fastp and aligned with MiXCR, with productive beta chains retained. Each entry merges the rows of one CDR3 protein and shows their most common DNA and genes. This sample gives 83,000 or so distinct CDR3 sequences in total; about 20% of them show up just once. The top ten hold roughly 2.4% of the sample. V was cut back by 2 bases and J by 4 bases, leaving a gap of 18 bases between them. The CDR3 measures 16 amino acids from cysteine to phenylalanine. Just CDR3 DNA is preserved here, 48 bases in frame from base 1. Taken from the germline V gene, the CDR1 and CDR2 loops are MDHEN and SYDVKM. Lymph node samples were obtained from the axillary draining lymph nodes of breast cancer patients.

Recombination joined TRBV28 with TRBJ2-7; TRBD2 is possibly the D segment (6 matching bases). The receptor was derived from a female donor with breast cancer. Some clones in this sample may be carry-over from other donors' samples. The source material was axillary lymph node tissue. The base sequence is TGTGCCAGCAGTTTAAGCCCGCGTGAAGCGGGTTACGAGCAGTACTTC. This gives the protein CASSLSPREAGYEQYF.